This entry lists 27 T cell receptor beta chains sequenced from one sample in a study of cytomegalovirus exposure and HLA in healthy donors. Primers for the PCR totalled 60 Vbeta and 13 Jbeta. Generated by immunoSEQ multiplex PCR, the TCRdb table keeps only in-frame clones and is missing some. The sample contains approximately 150,000 clones, approximately 82% of which appear only once. Material for sequencing was PBMCs. All receptors derive from a male donor in good health and CMV-seronegative.

The chain combines TRBV27 with TRBJ2-7, with TRBD1 matching 9 bases. CDR1 and CDR2 from the germline V gene are MNHEY and SMNVEV (reference sequence). The CDR3 sequence is 15 residues long. The V segment lost 3 bases and the J segment 3 bases; nucleotides outside the gene matches: 6. The CDR3 DNA follows: TGTGCCAGCAGTTTGCGGACAGGGGTAATCTACGAGCAGTACTTC. This encodes CASSLRTGVIYEQYF.

V and J are TRBV9 and TRBJ2-1; 10 positions agree with TRBD2. The junction had 3 bases not matched to a gene; V was cut back by 2 bases and J by 4 bases. The CDR3 runs to 15 residues. Germline V gene data show CDR1 as SGDLS and CDR2 as YYNGEE. CDR3 region: CASSVTSGVYNEQFF. Here the CDR3 DNA reads TGTGCCAGCAGCGTTACTAGCGGGGTTTACAATGAGCAGTTCTTC.

The chain joins TRBV5-1 to TRBJ2-5; the match to TRBD2 covers 9 bases. V lost 0 bases to trimming and J lost 5 bases; unmatched junction nucleotides: 11. The CDR3 has 17 amino acids. CDR1 is SGHRS and CDR2 is YFSETQ in the germline V gene. CDR3 nucleotide sequence: TGCGCCAGCAGCTTGGATGCTAGCGGGGTCTCCGTGGAGACCCAGTACTTC. Amino acids: CASSLDASGVSVETQYF.

The V call is TRBV4-3, the J call TRBJ1-5; TRBD1 matches 11 bases. Per the germline V gene, CDR1 is LGHNA and CDR2 is YSLEER. This CDR3 is built from 15 residues. With 4 bases clipped from V and 4 bases from J, the junction kept 3 bases outside the gene matches. The CDR3 DNA reads as TGCGCCAGCAGCCGAGGGACAGGGGGAAATCAGCCCCAGCATTTT. Protein: CASSRGTGGNQPQHF.

The V and J genes are TRBV9 and TRBJ2-2; TRBD1 matches 9 bases. This CDR3 region has 14 residues. V gave up 3 bases and J gave up 6 bases; unmatched junction bases: 3. Germline loops: CDR1 SGDLS, CDR2 YYNGEE. This CDR3 is CASSAQGAPGELFF. CDR3 bases: TGTGCCAGCAGCGCACAGGGGGCGCCCGGGGAGCTGTTTTTT.

The chain combines TRBV7-9 with TRBJ1-4, with TRBD1 identical over 8 bases. CDR3 size: 15 residues. V shed 1 base, J shed 8 bases, and the junction held 6 bases outside the gene matches. The germline V gene encodes CDR1 SEHNR and CDR2 FQNEAQ (reference sequence). The CDR3 spells CASSLGSTGDEKLFF. The CDR3 DNA is TGTGCCAGCAGCTTAGGGTCGACAGGGGACGAAAAACTGTTTTTT.

A remark on this clone: Other DNA variants within this sample encode the same CDR3. This sequence joins TRBV6-1 and TRBJ1-1; D is undetermined. There are 13 residues in the CDR3. The germline gives CDR1 MNHNS, CDR2 SASEGT. Trimming removed 8 bases at V and 1 base at J, with 11 bases between. This CDR3 is CASREAPNTEAFF. The CDR3 region has the DNA TGTGCCAGCCGGGAGGCTCCGAACACTGAAGCTTTCTTT.

The gene calls are TRBV7-9 and TRBJ1-6; D possibly corresponds to TRBD1 (6 bases). Germline V gives CDR1 SEHNR, CDR2 FQNEAQ (reference sequence). Trimming shortened V by 5 bases and J by 7 bases, and 12 bases separated the two germline ends. The CDR3 is 14 residues long. The CDR3 sequence is CASSRGQLNSPLHF. The DNA of the CDR3 is TGTGCCAGCAGCCGCGGACAGCTGAATTCACCCCTCCACTTT.

This chain connects TRBV6-1 to TRBJ2-3; D call uncertain. Trimming cost V 4 bases and J 0 bases, with 8 bases left between them. This CDR3 is built from 14 residues. In germline, CDR1 is MNHNS, CDR2 SASEGT. CDR3 in DNA: TGTGCCAGCAGTGTTCAGGTTAGCACAGATACGCAGTATTTT. Its protein is CASSVQVSTDTQYF.

The chain carries TRBV11-3 and TRBJ2-3, with 11 bases identical to TRBD2. Looked up from germline, CDR1 is SGHNT and CDR2 is YENEEA. J gave up 3 bases and V 4 bases, and 0 bases lay outside the gene matches. This CDR3 comprises 14 residues. The CDR3 reads CASSSSGGTDTQYF. The CDR3 nucleotides read TGTGCCAGCAGCTCTAGCGGGGGGACAGATACGCAGTATTTT.

The chain recombines TRBV23-1 with TRBJ2-5, with D possibly being TRBD1 (6 bases). The J call may be in error: the DNA end matches TRBJ2-7 better. TRBV23-1 is an open reading frame, and its role is uncertain. The CDR3 is made up of 12 amino acids. The DNA of the CDR3 is TGCGCCAGCAGCCGGGACACCTACGAGCAGTACTTC. Encoded protein: CASSRDTYEQYF.

This clone is a singleton in its sample. The chain combines TRBV9 with TRBJ2-7; TRBD1 matches at 7 bases. The CDR3 totals 15 residues. V gave up 5 bases and J gave up 5 bases; unmatched junction bases: 13. Germline-derived CDR1 and CDR2 are SGDLS and YYNGEE. For the CDR3, the DNA is TGTGCCAGCAGTTTTGCCGGGACAGCTCCCCACGAGCAGTACTTC. Its translation is CASSFAGTAPHEQYF.

CDR3 DNA sequence: TGTGCCAGCACTTTCGACAGCTCCTACGAGCAGTACTTC. The encoded protein is CASTFDSSYEQYF. The chain employs TRBV6-6 and TRBJ2-7; perhaps TRBD1 as D (5 bases). Germline assignment: CDR1 MNHNY and CDR2 SVGAGI (reference sequence). V lost 7 bases and J lost 0, with 10 bases in between. The CDR3 contains 13 residues.

The J gene is TRBJ1-2, the V gene TRBV18; a weak D match, TRBD1 (6 bases). V lost 2 bases, J lost 6 bases, and 10 bases lay in between. Germline V gene data show CDR1 as KGHSH and CDR2 as LQKENI. This CDR3 is built from 13 residues. In nucleotides, the CDR3 is TGTGCCAGCTCACCAAACTCAGGGGATGGCTACACCTTC. Translation: CASSPNSGDGYTF.

The V call is TRBV28, the J call TRBJ2-7; 7 bases are shared with TRBD2. From germline, CDR1 is MDHEN and CDR2 SYDVKM. J lost 0 bases, V lost 7 bases, and 9 bases had no gene match. The CDR3 has 15 residues. CDR3 sequence (DNA): TGTGCCAGCACCGCGGGGGACTGGAGCTCCTACGAGCAGTACTTC. Residues: CASTAGDWSSYEQYF.

This clone has a single count. CDR3 coding DNA: TGTGCCAGCAGTTTAAAGACAGGGGGGTATGGCTACACCTTC. Its protein product is CASSLKTGGYGYTF. The V gene is TRBV28, the J gene TRBJ1-2; 9 positions match TRBD1. This CDR3 region has 14 residues. With 2 bases clipped from V and 5 bases from J, the junction kept 3 bases outside the gene matches. Looked up from germline, CDR1 is MDHEN and CDR2 is SYDVKM.

The CDR3 spells CATSRKREGYNEQFF. The CDR3 DNA follows: TGTGCCACCAGCAGAAAGCGGGAGGGCTACAATGAGCAGTTCTTC. The V call is TRBV15, the J call TRBJ2-1, with TRBD2 identical over 10 bases. V lost 2 bases and J lost 3; bases outside the gene matches: 1. CDR3 size: 15 residues. The germline CDR1 and CDR2 sequences are LNHNV and YYDKDF (reference sequence). Based on the CDR3 plus reference TRBV15 and TRBJ2-1, the full variable domain is DAMVIQNPRYQVTQFGKPVTLSCSQTLNHNVMYWYQQKSSQAPKLLFHYYDKDFNNEADTPDNFQSRRPNTSFCFLDIRSPGLGDTAMYLCATSRKREGYNEQFFGPGTRLTVL.

J is TRBJ2-3 and V is TRBV27; D possibly corresponds to TRBD2 (6 bases). V lost 11 bases and J 5 bases, leaving 8 bases between the germline ends. This CDR3 has 10 residues. Per the germline V gene, CDR1 is MNHEY and CDR2 is SMNVEV (reference sequence). The CDR3, as DNA: TGTGCCGCGGGGTTAGATACGCAGTATTTT. This codes for CAAGLDTQYF.

V and J are TRBV7-9 and TRBJ2-3; no reliable D call. Trimming stripped 2 bases from V and 3 bases from J, with 9 bases between. CDR3 length: 14 residues. Germline assignment: CDR1 SEHNR and CDR2 FQNEAQ (reference sequence). The CDR3 nucleotides read TGTGCCAGCAGCTTAAGCGCCTGGACAGATACGCAGTATTTT. It specifies CASSLSAWTDTQYF.

The rearrangement joins TRBV4-2 to TRBJ1-4; D is uncertain. The germline CDR1 and CDR2 sequences are LGHNA and YNFKEQ. V shed 0 bases and J shed 10 bases, with 9 bases lying between them. The CDR3 is 13 residues long. CDR3 sequence (DNA): TGTGCCAGCAGCCAAGATTCTTCTCGAAAACTGTTTTTT. This codes for CASSQDSSRKLFF.

The CDR3 region has the DNA TGTGCCAGCGGGTGGGGGGGGACAGATACGCAGTATTTT. Translating gives CASGWGGTDTQYF. This sequence joins TRBV2 and TRBJ2-3; TRBD2 matches 7 bases. Germline V gene sequence: CDR1 SNHLY, CDR2 FYNNEI. V lost 8 bases and J lost 3; bases outside the gene matches: 5. The CDR3 loop spans 13 amino acids.

The rearrangement joins TRBV6-1 to TRBJ2-5, with D possibly being TRBD2 (5 bases). Trimming removed 6 bases from V and 2 bases from J, with 10 bases in between. CDR1 is MNHNS, CDR2 SASEGT, per germline. The CDR3 spans 13 residues. CDR3 bases: TGTGCCAGCAGATTGACGGGACAAGAGACCCAGTACTTC. Translation: CASRLTGQETQYF.

The V call is TRBV5-1, the J call TRBJ1-1; 9 bases agree with TRBD1. The CDR3 contains 14 residues. Germline CDR1 reads SGHRS; CDR2 reads YFSETQ. J gave up 0 bases and V 9 bases, and 6 bases lay outside the gene matches. CDR3 region: CAMPGQGLNTEAFF. The CDR3 DNA is TGCGCCATGCCGGGACAGGGCCTGAACACTGAAGCTTTCTTT.

This rearrangement joins TRBV7-9 to TRBJ1-1; D unresolved. Germline V gene lookup returns CDR1 SEHNR and CDR2 FQNEAQ (reference sequence). Trimming shortened V by 1 base and J by 1 base, and 7 bases separated the two germline ends. The CDR3 has 14 residues. DNA for the CDR3: TGTGCCAGCAGCTTAGTAGCGGCGAACACTGAAGCTTTCTTT. Residues: CASSLVAANTEAFF.

V and J are TRBV25-1 and TRBJ1-2, with a possible D match to TRBD1 (6 bases). This CDR3 spans 14 amino acids. The V and J ends lost 7 bases and 4 bases respectively, with 16 bases between them. The germline CDR1 and CDR2 sequences are MGHDK and SYGVNS. As DNA, the CDR3 is TGTGCCAGCAACGCAGGGGTACGGGGCTATGGCTACACCTTC. Amino acid sequence: CASNAGVRGYGYTF.

This clone appeared a single time. The V call is TRBV5-1, the J call TRBJ1-3, with D possibly being TRBD1 (5 bases). From germline, CDR1 is SGHRS and CDR2 YFSETQ. CDR3 length: 16 amino acids. V gave up 0 bases and J gave up 2 bases, with 12 bases separating them. CDR3 sequence: CASSLGQIRTGNTIYF. The CDR3 DNA sequence: TGCGCCAGCAGCTTGGGACAGATAAGAACTGGAAACACCATATATTTT.

This rearrangement joins TRBV5-1 to TRBJ2-2; TRBD2 matches 11 bases. The CDR3 sequence is 16 residues long. Germline CDR1 reads SGHRS; CDR2 reads YFSETQ. The V and J ends lost 4 bases and 5 bases, in that order; junction bases with no gene match: 7. The chain's CDR3 is CASSLTSGSRTGELFF. The CDR3 nucleotides are TGCGCCAGCAGCCTCACTAGCGGGAGTCGGACCGGGGAGCTGTTTTTT.